The 9 T cell receptor beta chains listed next were all sequenced from one sample in a study of T cells in women clearing cervical HPV infection. The method was immunoSEQ multiplex PCR; TCRdb's version includes in-frame clones alone and lacks a portion of them. Across some 20,000 clones, the top ten clones capture approximately 5.2% of the sample. The sequenced material came from blood buffy coat. These receptor sequences come from a woman between 18 and 70 years old with a cervical HPV16 infection that either progressed to CIN3+ or cleared (not recorded which).

As for this clone: From the germline J gene comes the end of the CDR3, since the read stops 3 residues before it. The chain combines TRBV2 with TRBJ1-2; tentatively, D is TRBD1 (5 bases). Germline CDR1 is SNHLY and CDR2 is FYNNEI. This CDR3 is 12 amino acids long. V was clipped by 6 bases and J by 2 bases, with 7 bases between them. The CDR3 protein is CASRGRNYGYTF. The sequenced CDR3 bases are TGTGCCAGCAGGGGGCGAAACTATGGC.

Turning to this clone: The read ends 3 residues shy of where the CDR3 ends; the end is completed using the germline J gene. V is TRBV7-9 and J is TRBJ2-7, with unresolved D. CDR1 is SEHNR, CDR2 FQNEAQ, per germline (reference sequence). Trimming shortened V by 1 base and J by 2 bases, and 9 bases separated the two germline ends. The CDR3 consists of 14 residues. The CDR3 DNA, read in part, is TGTGCCAGCAGCTTAGGTGGCACGCCCTACGAG. Its protein is CASSLGGTPYE. The CDR3 reads in full as CASSLGGTPYEQYF.

For this clone: Read coverage stops 3 residues before the CDR3 terminus; the germline J gene supplies the remainder. The chain carries TRBV12-3 or TRBV12-4 and TRBJ2-1, with D tentatively TRBD1 (5 bases). The CDR3 has 15 residues. Trimming removed 5 bases at V and 2 bases at J, with 13 bases between. CDR3 residues: CASSPTGLAYNEQFF. The CDR3 DNA, read in part, is TGTGCCAGCAGTCCCACAGGCCTCGCCTACAATGAG.

Frequency places this clone as medium-sized. From the germline J gene comes the end of the CDR3, since the read stops 3 residues before it. The V and J genes are TRBV6-2 or TRBV6-3 and TRBJ2-3; TRBD2 matches 10 bases. The CDR3 is made up of 15 amino acids. The germline gives CDR1 MNHEY, CDR2 SVGEGT. V dropped 0 bases and J dropped 5; count of bases not matched to a gene: 2. CDR3 bases read: TGTGCCAGCAGTTACTCGTCTAGCGGGGGAGATACG. This sequence encodes CASSYSSSGGDT. The entire CDR3 is CASSYSSSGGDTQYF.

In regard to this clone: The CDR3 is cut off 3 residues early in the read; its end comes from the germline J gene. The chain is built from TRBV5-6 and TRBJ1-6, with D uncertain. This CDR3 contains 12 residues. From germline, CDR1 is SGHDT and CDR2 YYEEEE. The CDR3: CASSPDQGSLHF. The DNA read from the CDR3 is TGTGCCAGCAGCCCAGACCAAGGGTCC.

As to this clone: The CDR3 end is not reached by the read, which stops 3 residues before it; the germline J gene fills it in. The chain combines TRBV18 with TRBJ2-3; possible D gene TRBD2, 5 bases. The CDR3 extends over 12 amino acids. CDR1 is KGHSH, CDR2 LQKENI, per germline. The CDR3 bases that were read are TGTGCCAGCTTCGGAGGCGGAGAGACG. Amino acids: CASFGGGET. The whole CDR3 sequence is CASFGGGETQYF.

Note on this clone: The CDR3 extends 3 residues past the end of the read, so its final part is completed from the germline J gene. V usage is TRBV6-2 or TRBV6-3 and J usage is TRBJ2-2, with 12 bases matching TRBD1. Germline-derived CDR1 and CDR2 are MNHEY and SVGEGT. J lost 4 bases, V lost 6 bases, and 9 bases had no gene match. The CDR3 has 17 amino acids. CDR3 region: CASSSGQGARSTGELFF. The CDR3 DNA, read in part, is TGTGCCAGCAGCTCGGGACAGGGGGCGCGGAGCACCGGGGAG.

The CDR3 sequence: CASRTSGGAADEQFF. CDR3 DNA (partial): TGTGCCAGCCGGACTAGCGGGGGGGCCGCGGATGAG. The J gene is TRBJ2-1, the V gene TRBV19, with TRBD2 matching 15 bases. The read is 3 residues too short to cover the CDR3 end, so that end is filled in from the germline J gene. This CDR3 has 15 residues. V gave up 9 bases and J gave up 8 bases; unmatched junction bases: 8. Germline V gene lookup returns CDR1 LNHDA and CDR2 SQIVND (reference sequence). Complete variable domain (other parts from reference TRBV19 and TRBJ2-1): DGGITQSPKYLFRKEGQNVTLSCEQNLNHDAMYWYRQDPGQGLRLIYYSQIVNDFQKGDIAEGYSVSREKKESFPLTVTSAQKNPTAFYLCASRTSGGAADEQFFGPGTRLTVL.

Concerning this clone itself: The junction differs from germline at one of its ends, possibly a read error. The read falls 3 residues short of the CDR3 end, and the missing part is taken from the germline J gene. Other nucleotide sequences from this sample produce the same CDR3. The chain uses TRBV2 and TRBJ1-3, with D possibly TRBD1 on 5 matching bases. Germline CDR1 and CDR2: SNHLY and FYNNEI. CDR3 length equals 18 residues. The CDR3 DNA, read in part, is TGTGCCAGCAGTGGCCATGATTGGGGCAACCTCTCTGGAAACACT. Protein: CASSGHDWGNLSGNT. The whole CDR3 sequence is CASSGHDWGNLSGNTIYF.